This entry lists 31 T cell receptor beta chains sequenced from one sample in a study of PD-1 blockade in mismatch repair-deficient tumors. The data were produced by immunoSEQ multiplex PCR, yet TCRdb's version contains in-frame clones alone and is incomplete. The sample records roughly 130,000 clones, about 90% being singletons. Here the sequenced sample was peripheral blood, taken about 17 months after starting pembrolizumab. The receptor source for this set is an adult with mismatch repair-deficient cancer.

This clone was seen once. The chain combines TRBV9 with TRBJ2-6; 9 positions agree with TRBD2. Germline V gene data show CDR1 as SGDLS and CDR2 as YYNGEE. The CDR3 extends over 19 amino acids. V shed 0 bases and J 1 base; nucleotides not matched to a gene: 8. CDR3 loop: CASSVALAAGGSGANVLTF. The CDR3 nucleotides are TGTGCCAGCAGCGTAGCGTTGGCCGCGGGAGGGTCTGGGGCCAACGTCCTGACTTTC. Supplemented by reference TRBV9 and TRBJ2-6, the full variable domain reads DSGVTQTPKHLITATGQRVTLRCSPRSGDLSVYWYQQSLDQGLQFLIQYYNGEERAKGNILERFSAQQFPDLHSELNLSSLELGDSALYFCASSVALAAGGSGANVLTFGAGSRLTVL.

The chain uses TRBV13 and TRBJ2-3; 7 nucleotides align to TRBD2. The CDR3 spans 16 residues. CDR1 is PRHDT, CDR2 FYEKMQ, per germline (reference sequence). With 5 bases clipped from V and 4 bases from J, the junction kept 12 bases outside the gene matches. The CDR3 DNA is TGTGCCAGCAGCCTACCTAGCGGTTGGGCACCAGATACGCAGTATTTT. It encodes CASSLPSGWAPDTQYF.

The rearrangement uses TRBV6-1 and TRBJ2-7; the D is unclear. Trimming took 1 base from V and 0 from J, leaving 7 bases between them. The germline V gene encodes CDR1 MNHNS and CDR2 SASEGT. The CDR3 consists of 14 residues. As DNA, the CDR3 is TGTGCCAGCAGTGAAGTCGGCACCTCCTACGAGCAGTACTTC. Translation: CASSEVGTSYEQYF.

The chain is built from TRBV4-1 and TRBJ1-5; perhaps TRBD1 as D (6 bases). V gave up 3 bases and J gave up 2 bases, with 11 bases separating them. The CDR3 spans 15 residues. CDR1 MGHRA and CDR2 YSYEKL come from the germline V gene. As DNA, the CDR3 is TGCGCCAGCAGCCAGAGGACAGAGGGCAATCAGCCCCAGCATTTT. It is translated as CASSQRTEGNQPQHF.

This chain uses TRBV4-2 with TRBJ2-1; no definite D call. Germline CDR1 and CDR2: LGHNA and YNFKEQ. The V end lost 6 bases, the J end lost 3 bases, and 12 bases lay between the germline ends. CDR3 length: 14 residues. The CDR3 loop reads CASSTAVGYNEQFF. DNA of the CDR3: TGTGCCAGCAGTACGGCAGTCGGCTACAATGAGCAGTTCTTC.

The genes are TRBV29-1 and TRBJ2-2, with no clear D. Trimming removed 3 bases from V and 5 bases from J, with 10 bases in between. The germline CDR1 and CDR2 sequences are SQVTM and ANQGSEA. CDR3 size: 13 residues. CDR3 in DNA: TGCAGCGTTGAGTTTGGTGAGACCGGGGAGCTGTTTTTT. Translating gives CSVEFGETGELFF.

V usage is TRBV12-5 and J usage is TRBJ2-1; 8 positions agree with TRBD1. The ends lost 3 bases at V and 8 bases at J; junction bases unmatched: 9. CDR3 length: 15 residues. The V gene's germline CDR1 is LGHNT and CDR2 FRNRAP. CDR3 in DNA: TGTGCTAGTGGTTTCCCAGGACAGGGCTCCGATGAGCAGTTCTTC. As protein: CASGFPGQGSDEQFF.

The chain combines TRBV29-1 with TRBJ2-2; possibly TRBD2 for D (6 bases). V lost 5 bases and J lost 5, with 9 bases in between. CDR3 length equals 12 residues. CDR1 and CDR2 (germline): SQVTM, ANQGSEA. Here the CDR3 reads CSVTGGTGELFF. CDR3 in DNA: TGCAGCGTTACAGGAGGGACCGGGGAGCTGTTTTTT.

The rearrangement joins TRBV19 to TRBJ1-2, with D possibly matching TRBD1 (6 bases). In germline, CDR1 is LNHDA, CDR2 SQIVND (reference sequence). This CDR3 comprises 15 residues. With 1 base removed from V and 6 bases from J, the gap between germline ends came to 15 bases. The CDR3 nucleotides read TGTGCCAGTAGTATAGTATGGGGAGACAGGCATGGCTACACCTTC. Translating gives CASSIVWGDRHGYTF. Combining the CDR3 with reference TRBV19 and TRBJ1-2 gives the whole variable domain DGGITQSPKYLFRKEGQNVTLSCEQNLNHDAMYWYRQDPGQGLRLIYYSQIVNDFQKGDIAEGYSVSREKKESFPLTVTSAQKNPTAFYLCASSIVWGDRHGYTFGSGTRLTVV.

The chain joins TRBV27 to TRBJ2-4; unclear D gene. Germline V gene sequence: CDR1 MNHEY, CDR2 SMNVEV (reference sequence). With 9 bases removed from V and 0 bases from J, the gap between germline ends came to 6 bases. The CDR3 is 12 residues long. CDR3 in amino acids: CASGEAKNIQYF. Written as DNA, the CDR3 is TGTGCCAGTGGGGAAGCCAAAAACATTCAGTACTTC.

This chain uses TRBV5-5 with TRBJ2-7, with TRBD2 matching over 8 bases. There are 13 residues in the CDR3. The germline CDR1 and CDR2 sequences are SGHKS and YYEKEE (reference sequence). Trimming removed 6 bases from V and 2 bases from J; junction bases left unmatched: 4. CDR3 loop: CASTPGGPYEQYF. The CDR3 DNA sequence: TGTGCCAGCACGCCGGGGGGGCCCTACGAGCAGTACTTC.

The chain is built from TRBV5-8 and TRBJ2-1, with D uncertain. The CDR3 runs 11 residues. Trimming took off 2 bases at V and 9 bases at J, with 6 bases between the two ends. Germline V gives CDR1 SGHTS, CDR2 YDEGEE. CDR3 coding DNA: TGTGCCAGCAGCTTTCTCCGTGAGCAGTTCTTC. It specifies CASSFLREQFF. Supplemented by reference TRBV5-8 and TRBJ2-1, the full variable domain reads EAGVTQSPTHLIKTRGQQATLRCSPISGHTSVYWYQQALGLGLQFLLWYDEGEERNRGNFPPRFSGRQFPNYSSELNVNALELEDSALYLCASSFLREQFFGPGTRLTVL.

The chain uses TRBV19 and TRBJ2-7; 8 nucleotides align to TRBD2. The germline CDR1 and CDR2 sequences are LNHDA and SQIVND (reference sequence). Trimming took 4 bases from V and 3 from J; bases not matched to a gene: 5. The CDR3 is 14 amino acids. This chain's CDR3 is CASSSAGGGYEQYF. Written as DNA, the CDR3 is TGTGCCAGTAGTAGTGCGGGAGGAGGCTACGAGCAGTACTTC.

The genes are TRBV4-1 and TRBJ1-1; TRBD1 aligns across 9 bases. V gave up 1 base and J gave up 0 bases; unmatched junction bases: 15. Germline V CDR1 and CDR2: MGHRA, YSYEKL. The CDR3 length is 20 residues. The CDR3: CASSQATLGQGYYVNTEAFF. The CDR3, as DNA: TGCGCCAGCAGCCAAGCGACACTGGGACAGGGTTATTACGTGAACACTGAAGCTTTCTTT.

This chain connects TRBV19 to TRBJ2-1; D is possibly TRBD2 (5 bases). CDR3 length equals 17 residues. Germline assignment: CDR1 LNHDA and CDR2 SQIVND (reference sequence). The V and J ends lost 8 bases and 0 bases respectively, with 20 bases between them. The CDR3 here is CASGRLGSASSYNEQFF. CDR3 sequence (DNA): TGTGCCAGTGGCCGATTGGGTAGCGCGAGCTCCTACAATGAGCAGTTCTTC.

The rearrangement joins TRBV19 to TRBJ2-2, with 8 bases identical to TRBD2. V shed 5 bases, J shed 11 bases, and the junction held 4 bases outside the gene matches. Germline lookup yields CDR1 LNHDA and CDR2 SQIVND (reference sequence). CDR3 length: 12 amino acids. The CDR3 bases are TGTGCCAGTAGTCCCCGGGGGGGTGAGCTGTTTTTT. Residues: CASSPRGGELFF.

The CDR3 nucleotides are TGCAGTGCTAGAGAAGTGCACGAGCAGTACTTC. Protein sequence: CSAREVHEQYF. This rearrangement joins TRBV20-1 to TRBJ2-7, with no clear D. V dropped 0 bases and J dropped 5 bases, with 5 bases sitting between them. This CDR3 contains 11 residues. The germline V gene encodes CDR1 DFQATT and CDR2 SNEGSKA (reference sequence).

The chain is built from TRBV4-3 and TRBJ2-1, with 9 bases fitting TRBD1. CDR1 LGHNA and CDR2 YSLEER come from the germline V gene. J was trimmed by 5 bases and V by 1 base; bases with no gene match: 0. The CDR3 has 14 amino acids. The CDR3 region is CASSQGQGDNEQFF. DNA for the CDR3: TGCGCCAGCAGCCAAGGACAGGGGGACAATGAGCAGTTCTTC.

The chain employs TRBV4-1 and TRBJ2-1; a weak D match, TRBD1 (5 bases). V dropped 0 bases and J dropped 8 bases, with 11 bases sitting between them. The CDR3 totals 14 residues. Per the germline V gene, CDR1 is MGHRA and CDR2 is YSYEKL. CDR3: CASSQDDAGYEQFF. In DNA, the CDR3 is TGCGCCAGCAGCCAAGATGACGCAGGGTATGAGCAGTTCTTC.

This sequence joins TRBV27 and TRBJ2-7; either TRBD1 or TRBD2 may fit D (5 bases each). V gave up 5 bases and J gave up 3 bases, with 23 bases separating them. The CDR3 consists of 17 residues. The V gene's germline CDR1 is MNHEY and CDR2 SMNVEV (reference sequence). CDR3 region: CASSTASGQGRHYEQYF. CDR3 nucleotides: TGTGCCAGCAGTACGGCGTCGGGGCAGGGAAGACACTACGAGCAGTACTTC.

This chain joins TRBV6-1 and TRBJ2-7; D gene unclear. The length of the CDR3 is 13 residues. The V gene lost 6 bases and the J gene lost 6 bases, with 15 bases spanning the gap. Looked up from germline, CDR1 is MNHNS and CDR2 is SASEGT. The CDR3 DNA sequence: TGTGCCAGCAGACCGACCTTAGCCTCCGAGCAGTACTTC. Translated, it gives CASRPTLASEQYF.

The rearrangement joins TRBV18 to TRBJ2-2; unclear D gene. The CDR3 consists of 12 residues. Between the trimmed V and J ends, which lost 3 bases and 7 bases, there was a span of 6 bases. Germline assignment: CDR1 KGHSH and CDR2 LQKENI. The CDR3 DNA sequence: TGTGCCAGCTCACCCGCGGACGGGGAGCTGTTTTTT. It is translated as CASSPADGELFF.

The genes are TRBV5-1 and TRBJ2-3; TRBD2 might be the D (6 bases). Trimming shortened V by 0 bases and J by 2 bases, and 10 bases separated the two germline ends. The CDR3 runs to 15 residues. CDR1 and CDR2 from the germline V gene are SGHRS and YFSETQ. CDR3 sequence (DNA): TGCGCCAGCAGCTTGGCGGCGGGAACCACAGATACGCAGTATTTT. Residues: CASSLAAGTTDTQYF. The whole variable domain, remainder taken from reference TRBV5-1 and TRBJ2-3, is KAGVTQTPRYLIKTRGQQVTLSCSPISGHRSVSWYQQTPGQGLQFLFEYFSETQRNKGNFPGRFSGRQFSNSRSEMNVSTLELGDSALYLCASSLAAGTTDTQYFGPGTRLTVL.

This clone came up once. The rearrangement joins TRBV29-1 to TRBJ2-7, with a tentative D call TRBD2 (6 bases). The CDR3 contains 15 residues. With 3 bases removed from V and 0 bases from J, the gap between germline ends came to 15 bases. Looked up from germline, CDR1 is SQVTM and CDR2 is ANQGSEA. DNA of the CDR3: TGCAGCGTTGAGACATTAACGACTAGCTCCTACGAGCAGTACTTC. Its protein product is CSVETLTTSSYEQYF.

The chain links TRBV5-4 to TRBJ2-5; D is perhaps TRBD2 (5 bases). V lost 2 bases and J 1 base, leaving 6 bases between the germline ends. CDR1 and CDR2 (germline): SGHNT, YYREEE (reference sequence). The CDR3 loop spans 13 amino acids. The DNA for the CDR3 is TGTGCCAGCAGCTTCCGGGGCCAAGAGACCCAGTACTTC. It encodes CASSFRGQETQYF.

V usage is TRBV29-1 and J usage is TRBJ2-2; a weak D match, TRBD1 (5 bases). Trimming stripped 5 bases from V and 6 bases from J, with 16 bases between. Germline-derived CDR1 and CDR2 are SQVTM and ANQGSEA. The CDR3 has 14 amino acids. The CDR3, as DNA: TGCAGCGTTCAGGGTCCTAAGAGCGCCGGGGAGCTGTTTTTT. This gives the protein CSVQGPKSAGELFF.

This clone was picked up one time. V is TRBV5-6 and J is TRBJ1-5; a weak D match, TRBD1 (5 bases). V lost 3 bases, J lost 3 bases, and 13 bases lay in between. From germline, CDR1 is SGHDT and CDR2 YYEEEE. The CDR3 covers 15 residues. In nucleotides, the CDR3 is TGTGCCAGCAGCTATATGGGGGGGTACAATCAGCCCCAGCATTTT. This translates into CASSYMGGYNQPQHF. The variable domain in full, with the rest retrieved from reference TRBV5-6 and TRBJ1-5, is DAGVTQSPTHLIKTRGQQVTLRCSPKSGHDTVSWYQQALGQGPQFIFQYYEEEERQRGNFPDRFSGHQFPNYSSELNVNALLLGDSALYLCASSYMGGYNQPQHFGDGTRLSIL.

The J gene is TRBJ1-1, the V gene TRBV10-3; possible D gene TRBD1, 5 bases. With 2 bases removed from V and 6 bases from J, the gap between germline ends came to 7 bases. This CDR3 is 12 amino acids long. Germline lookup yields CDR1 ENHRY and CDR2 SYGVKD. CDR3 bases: TGTGCCATCAGTGAGACAGGTCCTGAAGCTTTCTTT. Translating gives CAISETGPEAFF.

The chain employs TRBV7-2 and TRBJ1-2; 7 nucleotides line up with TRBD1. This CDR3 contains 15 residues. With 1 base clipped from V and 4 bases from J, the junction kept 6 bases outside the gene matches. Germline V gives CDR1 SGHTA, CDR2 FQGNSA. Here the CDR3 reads CASSLDSGTAYGYTF. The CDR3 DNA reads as TGTGCCAGCAGCTTAGATTCCGGGACAGCCTATGGCTACACCTTC.

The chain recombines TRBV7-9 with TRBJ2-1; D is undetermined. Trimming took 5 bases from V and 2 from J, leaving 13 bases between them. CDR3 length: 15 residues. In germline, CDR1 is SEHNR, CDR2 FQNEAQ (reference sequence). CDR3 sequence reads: CASSAGWETYNEQFF. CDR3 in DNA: TGTGCCAGCAGCGCCGGTTGGGAAACCTACAATGAGCAGTTCTTC. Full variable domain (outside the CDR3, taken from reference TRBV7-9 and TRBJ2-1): DTGVSQNPRHKITKRGQNVTFRCDPISEHNRLYWYRQTLGQGPEFLTYFQNEAQLEKSRLLSDRFSAERPKGSFSTLEIQRTEQGDSAMYLCASSAGWETYNEQFFGPGTRLTVL.

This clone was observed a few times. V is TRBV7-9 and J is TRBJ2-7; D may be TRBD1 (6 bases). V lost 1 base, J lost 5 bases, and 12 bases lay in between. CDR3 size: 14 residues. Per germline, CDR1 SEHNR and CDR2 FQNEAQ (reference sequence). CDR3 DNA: TGTGCCAGCAGCTTAGAGGGGACATTGGACGAGCAGTACTTC. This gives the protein CASSLEGTLDEQYF. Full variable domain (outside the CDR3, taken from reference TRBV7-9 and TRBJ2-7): DTGVSQNPRHKITKRGQNVTFRCDPISEHNRLYWYRQTLGQGPEFLTYFQNEAQLEKSRLLSDRFSAERPKGSFSTLEIQRTEQGDSAMYLCASSLEGTLDEQYFGPGTRLTVT.